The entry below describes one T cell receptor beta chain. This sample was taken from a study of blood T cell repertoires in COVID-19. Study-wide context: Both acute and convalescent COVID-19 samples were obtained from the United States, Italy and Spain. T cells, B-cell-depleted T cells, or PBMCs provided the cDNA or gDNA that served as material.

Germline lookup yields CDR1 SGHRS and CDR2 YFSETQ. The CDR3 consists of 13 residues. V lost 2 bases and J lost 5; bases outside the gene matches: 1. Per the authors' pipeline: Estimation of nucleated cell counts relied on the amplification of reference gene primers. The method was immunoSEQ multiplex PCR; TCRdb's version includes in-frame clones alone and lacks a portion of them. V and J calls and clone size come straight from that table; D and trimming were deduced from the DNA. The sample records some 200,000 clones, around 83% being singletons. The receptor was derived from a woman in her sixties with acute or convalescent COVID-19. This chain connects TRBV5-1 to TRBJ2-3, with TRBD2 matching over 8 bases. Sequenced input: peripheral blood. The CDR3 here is CASSLAGVDTQYF. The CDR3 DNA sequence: TGCGCCAGCAGCTTAGCGGGAGTAGATACGCAGTATTTT.